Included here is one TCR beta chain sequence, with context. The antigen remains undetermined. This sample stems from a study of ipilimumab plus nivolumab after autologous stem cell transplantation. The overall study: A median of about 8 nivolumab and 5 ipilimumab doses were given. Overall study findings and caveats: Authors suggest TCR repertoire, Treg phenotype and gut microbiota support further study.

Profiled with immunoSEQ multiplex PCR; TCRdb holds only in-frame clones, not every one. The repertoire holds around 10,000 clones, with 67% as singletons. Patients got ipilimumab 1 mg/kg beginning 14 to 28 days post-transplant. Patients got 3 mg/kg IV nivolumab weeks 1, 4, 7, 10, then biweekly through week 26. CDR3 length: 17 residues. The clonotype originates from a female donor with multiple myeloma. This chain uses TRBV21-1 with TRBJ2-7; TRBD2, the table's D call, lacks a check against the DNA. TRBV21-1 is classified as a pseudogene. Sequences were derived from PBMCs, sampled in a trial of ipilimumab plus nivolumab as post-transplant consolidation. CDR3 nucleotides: TGTGCCAGCAGCAAAGATGTAGGACTAGCGGGAACCCACGAGCAGTACTTC. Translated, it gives CASSKDVGLAGTHEQYF.